What follows are 5 T cell receptor beta chains derived from one specimen sequenced in a study of control samples from healthy donors and cancer patients. The data were produced by immunoSEQ multiplex PCR, yet TCRdb's version contains in-frame clones alone and is incomplete. This table has some 200,000 clones, roughly 91% appearing once. The source material was blood. Receptors were obtained from a man aged 18 to 35 in good health.

This chain uses TRBV18 with TRBJ2-7; 7 bases map to TRBD1. CDR3 length: 13 residues. J lost 5 bases, V lost 3 bases, and 4 bases had no gene match. The germline CDR1 and CDR2 sequences are KGHSH and LQKENI. CDR3 loop: CASSPGQYNEQYF. The CDR3 bases are TGTGCCAGCTCACCGGGACAGTACAACGAGCAGTACTTC. The full variable domain, its missing parts supplied by reference TRBV18 and TRBJ2-7, is NAGVMQNPRHLVRRRGQEARLRCSPMKGHSHVYWYRQLPEEGLKFMVYLQKENIIDESGMPKERFSAEFPKEGPSILRIQQVVRGDSAAYFCASSPGQYNEQYFGPGTRLTVT.

V gene TRBV24-1 combines with J gene TRBJ1-4; D perhaps matches TRBD1 (5 bases). V was trimmed by 8 bases and J by 4 bases, leaving 16 bases between them. This CDR3 is built from 15 residues. Germline V CDR1 and CDR2: KGHDR, SFDVKD. The CDR3 DNA follows: TGTGCCACCAACACAGGTAGGAGAAATAATGAAAAACTGTTTTTT. Encoded protein: CATNTGRRNNEKLFF.

The chain recombines TRBV5-1 with TRBJ1-2; 9 positions match TRBD1. The CDR3 extends over 13 amino acids. V lost 4 bases and J lost 8; bases outside the gene matches: 6. Per the germline V gene, CDR1 is SGHRS and CDR2 is YFSETQ. The CDR3 DNA reads TGCGCCAGCAGCACGGGACAGGGAGACGGCTACACCTTC. Residues: CASSTGQGDGYTF. Together with reference TRBV5-1 and TRBJ1-2, the CDR3 gives the full variable domain: KAGVTQTPRYLIKTRGQQVTLSCSPISGHRSVSWYQQTPGQGLQFLFEYFSETQRNKGNFPGRFSGRQFSNSRSEMNVSTLELGDSALYLCASSTGQGDGYTFGSGTRLTVV.

V is TRBV18 and J is TRBJ1-2; TRBD1 aligns across 10 bases. CDR1 is KGHSH, CDR2 LQKENI, per germline. The V and J ends lost 3 bases and 4 bases, in that order; junction bases with no gene match: 5. The CDR3 is 15 amino acids. CDR3 bases: TGTGCCAGCTCACCGTCCCGGGACAGGGGCTATGGCTACACCTTC. As protein: CASSPSRDRGYGYTF.

The chain employs TRBV3-1 (or the pseudogene TRBV3-2) and TRBJ1-1, with D uncertain. Trimming pared 6 bases from V and 1 base from J, leaving 3 bases between. The CDR3 runs 11 residues. Germline V CDR1 and CDR2: LGHDT, YNNKEL (reference sequence). The CDR3, as DNA: TGTGCCAGCAGGGGGAACACTGAAGCTTTCTTT. Encoded protein: CASRGNTEAFF.